This note documents a single TCR beta chain sequence. These data are taken from a study of blood T cell repertoires in COVID-19. In the study overall: Sites in the United States, Italy and Spain provided acute and convalescent COVID-19 samples. The cDNA or gDNA used as material had been derived from T cells, B-cell-depleted T cells, or PBMCs.

In terms of age and location, participants ranged from roughly 18 to 95 years and lived in approximately 26 US areas. Clones were sequenced by immunoSEQ multiplex PCR, and TCRdb holds only the in-frame ones, with some missing. The data hold over 150,000 clones, with more than 75% observed a single time. This receptor was obtained from a woman aged 50 to 60 who had recovered from COVID-19. The sample comprised PBMCs or T cells enriched from blood (not recorded which).

The CDR3 protein is CASSYGQVRSGNTIYF. The CDR3 DNA reads TGTGCCAGCAGTTACGGACAGGTCCGCTCTGGAAACACCATATATTTT. The V gene is TRBV6-5, the J gene TRBJ1-3; 7 positions agree with TRBD1. The length of the CDR3 is 16 residues. CDR1 MNHEY and CDR2 SVGAGI come from the germline V gene. J was trimmed by 0 bases and V by 2 bases; bases with no gene match: 4.